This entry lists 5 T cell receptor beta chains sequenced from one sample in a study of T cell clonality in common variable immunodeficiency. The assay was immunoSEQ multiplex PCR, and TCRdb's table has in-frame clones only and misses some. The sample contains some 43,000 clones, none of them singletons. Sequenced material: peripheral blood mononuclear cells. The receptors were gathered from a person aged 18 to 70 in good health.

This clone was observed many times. The CDR3 sequence is CASSTDGRGRDTQYF. The CDR3 bases that were read are TGTGCCAGTAGTACCGACGGGAGGGGAAGAGATACG. The rearrangement joins TRBV19 to TRBJ2-3, with 8 positions matching TRBD2. The read halts 3 residues ahead of the CDR3 end, with the missing end drawn from the germline J gene. The trim removed 4 bases at V and 5 bases at J, leaving 8 bases unmatched. Looked up from germline, CDR1 is LNHDA and CDR2 is SQIVND (reference sequence). CDR3 length equals 15 residues.

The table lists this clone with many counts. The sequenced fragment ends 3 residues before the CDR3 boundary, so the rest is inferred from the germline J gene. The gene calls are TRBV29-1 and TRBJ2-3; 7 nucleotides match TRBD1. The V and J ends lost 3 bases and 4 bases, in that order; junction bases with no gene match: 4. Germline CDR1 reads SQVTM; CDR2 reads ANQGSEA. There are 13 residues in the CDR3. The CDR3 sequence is CSVDGQDPDTQYF. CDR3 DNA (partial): TGCAGCGTTGATGGACAGGATCCAGATACG.

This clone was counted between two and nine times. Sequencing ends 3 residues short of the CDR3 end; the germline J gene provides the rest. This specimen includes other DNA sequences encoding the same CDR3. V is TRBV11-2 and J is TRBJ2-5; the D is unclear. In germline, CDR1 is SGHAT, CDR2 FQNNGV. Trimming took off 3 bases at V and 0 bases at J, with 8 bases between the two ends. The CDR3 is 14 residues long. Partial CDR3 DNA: TGTGCCAGCAGCTTCCTAGAGTACCAAGAGACC. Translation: CASSFLEYQET. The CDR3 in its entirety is CASSFLEYQETQYF.

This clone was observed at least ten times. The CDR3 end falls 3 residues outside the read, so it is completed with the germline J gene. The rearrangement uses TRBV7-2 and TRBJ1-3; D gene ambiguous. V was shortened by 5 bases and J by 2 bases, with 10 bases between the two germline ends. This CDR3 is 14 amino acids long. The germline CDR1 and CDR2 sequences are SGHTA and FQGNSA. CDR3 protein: CASSVTVAGNTIYF. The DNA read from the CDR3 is TGTGCCAGCAGCGTCACGGTGGCTGGAAACACC.

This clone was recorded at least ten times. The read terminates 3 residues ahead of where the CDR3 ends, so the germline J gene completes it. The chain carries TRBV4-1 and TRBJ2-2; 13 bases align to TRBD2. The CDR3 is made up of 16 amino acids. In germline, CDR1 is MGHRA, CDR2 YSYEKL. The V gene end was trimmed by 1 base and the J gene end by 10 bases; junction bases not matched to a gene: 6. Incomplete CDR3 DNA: TGCGCCAGCAGCCAAGGGGGACTAGCGGGGTCCGAGGAG. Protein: CASSQGGLAGSEE. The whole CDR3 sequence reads CASSQGGLAGSEELFF.